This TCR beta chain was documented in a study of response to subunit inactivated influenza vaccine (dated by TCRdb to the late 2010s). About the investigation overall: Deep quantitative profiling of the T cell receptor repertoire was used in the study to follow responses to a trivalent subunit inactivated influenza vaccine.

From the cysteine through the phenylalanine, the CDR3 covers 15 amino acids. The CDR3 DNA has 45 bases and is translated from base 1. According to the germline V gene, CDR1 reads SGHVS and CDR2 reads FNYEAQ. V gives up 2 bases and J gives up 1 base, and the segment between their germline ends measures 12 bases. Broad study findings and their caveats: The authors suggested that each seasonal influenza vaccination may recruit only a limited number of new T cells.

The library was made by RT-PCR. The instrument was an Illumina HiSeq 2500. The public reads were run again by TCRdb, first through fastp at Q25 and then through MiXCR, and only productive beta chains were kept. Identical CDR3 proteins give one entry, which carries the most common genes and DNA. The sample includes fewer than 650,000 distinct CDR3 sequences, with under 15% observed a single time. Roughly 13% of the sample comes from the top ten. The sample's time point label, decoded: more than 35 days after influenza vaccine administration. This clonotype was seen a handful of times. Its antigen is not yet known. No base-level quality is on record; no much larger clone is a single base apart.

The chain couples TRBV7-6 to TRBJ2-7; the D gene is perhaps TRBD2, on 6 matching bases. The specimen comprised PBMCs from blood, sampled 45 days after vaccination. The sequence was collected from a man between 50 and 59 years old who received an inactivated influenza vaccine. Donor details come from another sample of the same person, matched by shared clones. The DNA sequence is TGTGCCAGCAGCTTACTACGGGGGTCATCCTACGAGCAGTACTTC. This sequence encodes CASSLLRGSSYEQYF.